This T cell receptor beta chain appears in the sequencing data of a study of siplizumab effects on memory and regulatory T cells. Whole-study results and caveats: The study found naive T cells seemingly more diverse than memory cells and seemingly major alloresponse contributors. Alloreactive sequences traceable to unstimulated CD4+ memory cells were significantly reduced by siplizumab.

CDR1 and CDR2 from the germline V gene are SGHAT and FQNNGV. The CDR3 is 15 amino acids. Trimming stripped 1 base from V and 6 bases from J, with 15 bases between. Using immunoSEQ multiplex PCR, the repertoire was profiled, and TCRdb retains in-frame clones only, with some absent. The top ten hold roughly 0.16% of the sample, which has over 95,000 clones, just over 90% seen once. As for this clone: Its antigen is unidentified.

The sequenced sample was non-Treg CD4+ T cells sorted from blood. The receptor was derived from a human donor in good health. The J gene is TRBJ1-2, the V gene TRBV11-2; no reliable D call. CDR3 nucleotides: TGTGCCAGCAGCTTAGTACGAGGGAAAGGAGATGGCTACACCTTC. It yields the protein CASSLVRGKGDGYTF.